The T cell receptor beta chain under discussion was sequenced for a study of vaccination effects on CD4 cells after COVID-19. Study as a whole: Once vaccinated, a few convalescent patients were sampled both early and late afterward. Post-vaccine specimens were collected at a median of 72 days following the second dose.

This clone was seen a few times. Its target is unknown. Following a 10-day culture, CD4+ T cells were purified. Confirmation by PCR established that the person had SARS-CoV-2 infection between March and December 2020. All study participants received two doses of BNT162b2 or mRNA-1273 vaccine. Profiled with immunoSEQ multiplex PCR; TCRdb holds only in-frame clones, not every one. The sample comprises tens of thousands of clones, nearly 75% of which are singletons, and 5% to 5.5% rests with the top ten. The CDR3 is made up of 14 amino acids. Germline CDR1 SEHNR, CDR2 FQNEAQ (reference sequence). J lost 6 bases, V lost 2 bases, and 5 bases had no gene match.

The chain joins TRBV7-9 to TRBJ1-2; the match to TRBD1 covers 8 bases. The receptor was derived from a human donor who had a prior SARS-CoV-2 infection. The source was CD4+ T cells from PBMCs cultured without peptide, collected after COVID-19 vaccination. The CDR3 reads CASSLWGQANGYTF. CDR3 nucleotides: TGTGCCAGCAGCTTATGGGGACAGGCGAATGGCTACACCTTC.